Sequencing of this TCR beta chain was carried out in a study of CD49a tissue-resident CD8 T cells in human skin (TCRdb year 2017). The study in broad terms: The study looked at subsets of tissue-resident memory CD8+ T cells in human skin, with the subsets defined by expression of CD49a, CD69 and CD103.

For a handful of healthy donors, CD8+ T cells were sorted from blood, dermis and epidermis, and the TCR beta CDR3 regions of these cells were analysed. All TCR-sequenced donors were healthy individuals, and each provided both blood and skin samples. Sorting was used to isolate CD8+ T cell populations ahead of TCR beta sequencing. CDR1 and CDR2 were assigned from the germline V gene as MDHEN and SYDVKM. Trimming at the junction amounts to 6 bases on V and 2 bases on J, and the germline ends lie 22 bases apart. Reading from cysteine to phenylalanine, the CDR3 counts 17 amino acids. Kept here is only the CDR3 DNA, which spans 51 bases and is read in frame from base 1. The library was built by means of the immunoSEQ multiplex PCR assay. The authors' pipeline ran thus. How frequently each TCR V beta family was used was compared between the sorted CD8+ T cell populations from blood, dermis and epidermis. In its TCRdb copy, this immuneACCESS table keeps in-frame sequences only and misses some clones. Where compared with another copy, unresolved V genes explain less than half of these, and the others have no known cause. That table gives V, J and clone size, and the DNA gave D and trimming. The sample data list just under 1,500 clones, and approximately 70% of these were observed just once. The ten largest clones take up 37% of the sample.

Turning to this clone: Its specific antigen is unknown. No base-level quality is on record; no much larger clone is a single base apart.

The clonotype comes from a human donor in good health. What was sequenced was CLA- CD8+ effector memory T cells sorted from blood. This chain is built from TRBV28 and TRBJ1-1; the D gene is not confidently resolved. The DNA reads TGTGCCAGCAGCTTCGATCCGGGTCCCTATCTCAACACTGAAGCTTTCTTT. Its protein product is CASSFDPGPYLNTEAFF.